The 14 T cell receptor beta chains listed next were all sequenced from one sample in a study of T cell responses to AZD1222 COVID-19 vaccine. Method: immunoSEQ multiplex PCR; TCRdb's copy keeps in-frame clones and lacks some. The top ten clones hold around 5.2% of a sample with some 90,000 clones, around nine tenths of them seen once. The sequencing used peripheral blood, collected on day 0 of MenACWY control vaccination. The origin of the receptors is an adult in good health.

This chain uses TRBV6-2 or TRBV6-3 with TRBJ2-5, with 9 positions matching TRBD2. V gave up 2 bases and J gave up 7 bases; unmatched junction bases: 5. The CDR3 is made up of 14 amino acids. The germline V gene encodes CDR1 MNHEY and CDR2 SVGEGT. CDR3 in DNA: TGTGCCAGCAGTTACCCGGGGACTAGCCCGACCCAGTACTTC. Amino acid sequence: CASSYPGTSPTQYF.

The rearrangement links TRBV6-2 or TRBV6-3 to TRBJ1-5; D remains unclear. The CDR3 contains 12 residues. Germline V gene data show CDR1 as MNHEY and CDR2 as SVGEGT. Trimming pared 5 bases from V and 8 bases from J, leaving 10 bases between. The CDR3 region has the DNA TGTGCCAGCAGTCGACTTAGTGAGCCCCAGCATTTT. This encodes CASSRLSEPQHF.

This chain joins TRBV27 and TRBJ1-6; D may be TRBD1 (5 bases). Germline V gene sequence: CDR1 MNHEY, CDR2 SMNVEV (reference sequence). V was trimmed by 3 bases and J by 10 bases, leaving 10 bases between them. The length of the CDR3 is 13 residues. The CDR3 bases are TGTGCCAGCAGTTTTGGCGAGGGGTCACCCCTCCACTTT. The encoded protein is CASSFGEGSPLHF.

The V call is TRBV2, the J call TRBJ2-3, with 7 bases that match TRBD1. This CDR3 spans 14 amino acids. The trim removed 3 bases at V and 4 bases at J, leaving 4 bases unmatched. Germline CDR1 and CDR2: SNHLY and FYNNEI. This chain's CDR3 is CASSDRTGPDTQYF. The CDR3 nucleotides are TGTGCCAGCAGTGACCGGACAGGCCCAGATACGCAGTATTTT.

The chain recombines TRBV20-1 with TRBJ1-5; D may be TRBD1 (6 bases). CDR3 length: 13 residues. Per germline, CDR1 DFQATT and CDR2 SNEGSKA (reference sequence). The ends were cut back, 3 bases at V and 11 bases at J, with 17 bases in the middle. CDR3 in amino acids: CSASNRRGESQHF. The CDR3 bases are TGCAGTGCTAGTAATCGTAGGGGGGAGTCCCAGCATTTT.

The chain is built from TRBV9 and TRBJ1-1, with D perhaps TRBD1 (5 bases). The CDR3 has 15 amino acids. V was shortened by 3 bases and J by 1 base, with 13 bases between the two germline ends. CDR1 and CDR2 from the germline V gene are SGDLS and YYNGEE. The CDR3 reads CASSATGVGNTEAFF. DNA for the CDR3: TGTGCCAGCAGCGCGACGGGGGTGGGGAACACTGAAGCTTTCTTT.

CDR3 protein: CASSLEGSGGYTF. DNA of the CDR3: TGTGCCAGCAGTTTAGAGGGATCGGGCGGCTACACCTTC. The chain recombines TRBV27 with TRBJ1-2; the D is unclear. The CDR3 totals 13 residues. Trimming removed 2 bases at V and 8 bases at J, with 12 bases between. Per germline, CDR1 MNHEY and CDR2 SMNVEV (reference sequence).

The chain has TRBV6-4 and TRBJ1-1; D gene ambiguous. The CDR3 has 10 amino acids. Trimming left V 6 bases short and J 11 bases short, with 10 bases between. The germline CDR1 and CDR2 sequences are MRHNA and SNTAGT. CDR3 coding DNA: TGTGCCAGCAGAACTAAGAGGGCTTTCTTT. Translation: CASRTKRAFF.

The V call is TRBV28, the J call TRBJ1-4, with unresolved D. The V end lost 1 base, the J end lost 0 bases, and 6 bases lay between the germline ends. The germline V gene encodes CDR1 MDHEN and CDR2 SYDVKM. The CDR3 loop spans 15 amino acids. This CDR3 is CASSLSVTTNEKLFF. The CDR3, as DNA: TGTGCCAGCAGTTTATCGGTGACAACTAATGAAAAACTGTTTTTT.

The V call is TRBV6-5, the J call TRBJ2-1, with TRBD2 as a possible D gene (5 bases). The CDR3 sequence is 13 residues long. V was trimmed by 7 bases and J by 8 bases, leaving 15 bases between them. Looked up from germline, CDR1 is MNHEY and CDR2 is SVGAGI. CDR3 nucleotide sequence: TGTGCCAGCATGGCGAACCGGCGGGATGAGCAGTTCTTC. Its protein is CASMANRRDEQFF.

The rearrangement joins TRBV28 to TRBJ2-3; tentative D call: TRBD2 (5 bases). The CDR3 has 14 amino acids. CDR1 MDHEN and CDR2 SYDVKM come from the germline V gene. Trimming shortened V by 4 bases and J by 6 bases, and 14 bases separated the two germline ends. This CDR3 reads CASSSPEGLDTQYF. The DNA for the CDR3 is TGTGCCAGCAGTTCCCCTGAGGGCCTCGATACGCAGTATTTT.

The genes are TRBV5-1 and TRBJ2-7; TRBD1 matches 10 bases. The CDR3 is 13 amino acids. V dropped 0 bases and J dropped 6; count of bases not matched to a gene: 0. CDR1 is SGHRS, CDR2 YFSETQ, per germline. CDR3 sequence: CASSLGDRGEQYF. CDR3 in DNA: TGCGCCAGCAGCTTGGGGGACAGGGGCGAGCAGTACTTC. Supplemented by reference TRBV5-1 and TRBJ2-7, the full variable domain reads KAGVTQTPRYLIKTRGQQVTLSCSPISGHRSVSWYQQTPGQGLQFLFEYFSETQRNKGNFPGRFSGRQFSNSRSEMNVSTLELGDSALYLCASSLGDRGEQYFGPGTRLTVT.

The rearrangement joins TRBV18 to TRBJ2-7; D is undetermined. There are 14 residues in the CDR3. The V end lost 3 bases, the J end lost 2 bases, and 11 bases lay between the germline ends. CDR1 and CDR2 from the germline V gene are KGHSH and LQKENI. The CDR3 spells CASSPGNPTYEQYF. CDR3 coding DNA: TGTGCCAGCTCACCCGGCAACCCCACCTACGAGCAGTACTTC.

CDR3 protein: CAISDPGTGKTYEQYF. CDR3 bases: TGTGCCATCAGTGATCCCGGGACAGGGAAGACCTACGAGCAGTACTTC. The rearrangement links TRBV10-3 to TRBJ2-7; 9 bases match TRBD1. The CDR3 is 16 amino acids. CDR1 ENHRY and CDR2 SYGVKD come from the germline V gene. V dropped 3 bases and J dropped 2; count of bases not matched to a gene: 8.